The 21 T cell receptor beta chains presented below share a single source sample, sequenced in a study of T-cell reconstitution after alpha-beta-depleted transplantation in children. As it was prepared, the TCRbeta library received unique molecular identifiers. TCRdb called the PCR reads again in MiXCR, with one record for every CDR3 protein. The sample carries some 460,000 distinct CDR3 sequences, 15% to 20% recorded once. This sample comprised PBMCs, mostly from graft donor cells, obtained 360 days after TCRalphabeta/CD19-depleted stem cell transplant. All receptors derive from a boy less than two years old who had a stem cell transplant for Wiskott-Aldrich syndrome, so the T cells may come from the graft donor.

This chain connects TRBV5-1 to TRBJ2-1, with 14 bases aligning to TRBD2. The CDR3 covers 17 residues. Germline trimming cut 3 bases from V and 5 bases from J; bases unmatched to any gene: 7. CDR1 and CDR2 from the germline V gene are SGHRS and YFSETQ. The CDR3 protein is CASSSGLAGVTHNEQFF. The CDR3 region has the DNA TGCGCCAGCAGCTCGGGACTAGCGGGAGTCACCCACAATGAGCAGTTCTTC.

The table lists this clonotype with a few counts. The chain is built from TRBV4-1 and TRBJ1-5; D ambiguous. This CDR3 contains 17 residues. Germline V gene data show CDR1 as MGHRA and CDR2 as YSYEKL. With 1 base removed from V and 3 bases from J, the gap between germline ends came to 16 bases. The CDR3 loop is CASSQAADRRFNQPQHF. The CDR3 DNA reads as TGCGCCAGCAGCCAAGCCGCGGACCGAAGGTTCAATCAGCCCCAGCATTTT.

For the CDR3, the DNA is TGCAGTGCTAGAGTACGCCAGTACAATCAGCCCCAGCATTTT. Protein product: CSARVRQYNQPQHF. J is TRBJ1-5 and V is TRBV20-1; D uncertain. Trimming removed 1 base at V and 3 bases at J, with 10 bases between. Germline lookup yields CDR1 DFQATT and CDR2 SNEGSKA (reference sequence). This CDR3 region has 14 residues.

This clonotype was recorded a few times. The chain has TRBV12-3 or TRBV12-4 and TRBJ2-7; D gene unclear. The germline V and J ends were trimmed by 6 bases and 0 bases, with 9 bases remaining between them. The CDR3 runs 13 residues. The CDR3 sequence: CASRPGISYEQYF. CDR3 bases: TGTGCCAGCAGACCCGGAATCTCCTACGAGCAGTACTTC.

The V call is TRBV18, the J call TRBJ2-7; 7 bases agree with TRBD1. The CDR3 loop spans 15 amino acids. The germline CDR1 and CDR2 sequences are KGHSH and LQKENI. V lost 3 bases, J lost 6 bases, and 11 bases stayed unmatched. DNA of the CDR3: TGTGCCAGCTCACCTATCGGGACAGATCAAGGCGAGCAGTACTTC. Its protein is CASSPIGTDQGEQYF.

The chain links TRBV6-1 to TRBJ1-6; the match to TRBD1 covers 7 bases. This CDR3 has 14 residues. Germline values: CDR1 MNHNS, CDR2 SASEGT. The V gene end was trimmed by 7 bases and the J gene end by 12 bases; junction bases not matched to a gene: 12. CDR3 amino acids: CASNLQGKGIPLHF. DNA for the CDR3: TGTGCCAGCAACCTACAGGGGAAGGGGATACCCCTCCACTTT.

This clonotype was seen only once. The V gene is TRBV3-1, the J gene TRBJ2-5; D uncertain. Germline CDR1 is LGHDT and CDR2 is YNNKEL (reference sequence). The CDR3 sequence is 15 residues long. V was pared by 0 bases and J by 3 bases, with 11 bases between. The CDR3, as DNA: TGTGCCAGCAGCCAAGATCAGAGGTCTAAAGAGACCCAGTACTTC. This codes for CASSQDQRSKETQYF.

This sequence joins TRBV29-1 and TRBJ1-2; D is possibly TRBD1 (5 bases). This CDR3 has 11 residues. V was trimmed by 7 bases and J by 8 bases, leaving 14 bases between them. The germline gives CDR1 SQVTM, CDR2 ANQGSEA. The chain's CDR3 is CSAVTRDGYTF. For the CDR3, the DNA is TGCAGCGCTGTCACACGGGACGGCTACACCTTC.

The rearrangement uses TRBV2 and TRBJ2-5; 10 bases are shared with TRBD1. The germline V gene has CDR1 SNHLY and CDR2 FYNNEI. The V and J ends lost 7 bases and 2 bases, in that order; junction bases with no gene match: 1. The CDR3 has 13 amino acids. The CDR3 is CASKDRGQETQYF. CDR3 nucleotide sequence: TGTGCCAGCAAGGACAGGGGGCAAGAGACCCAGTACTTC.

This clonotype was seen only a few times. CDR3 nucleotide sequence: TGTGCCAGCAGCCGCGGGGGCCCATTACACAATGAGCAGTTCTTC. Its translation is CASSRGGPLHNEQFF. The chain is built from TRBV3-1 and TRBJ2-1, with TRBD2 as a possible D gene (7 bases). The CDR3 contains 15 residues. Germline V gene lookup returns CDR1 LGHDT and CDR2 YNNKEL (reference sequence). Trimming stripped 4 bases from V and 5 bases from J, with 15 bases between.

A few counts support this clonotype. The genes are TRBV7-9 and TRBJ2-1; TRBD2 aligns across 14 bases. The V gene end was trimmed by 1 base and the J gene end by 8 bases; junction bases not matched to a gene: 7. Germline CDR1 reads SEHNR; CDR2 reads FQNEAQ (reference sequence). The CDR3 is 17 residues long. This CDR3 reads CASSLGGLAGDSDEQFF. CDR3 nucleotide sequence: TGTGCCAGCAGCTTAGGGGGACTAGCGGGAGATAGTGATGAGCAGTTCTTC.

The chain combines TRBV14 with TRBJ2-5; 7 bases line up with TRBD1. The CDR3 sequence is 16 residues long. CDR1 SGHDN and CDR2 FVKESK come from the germline V gene. V trimming: 3 bases; J trimming: 1 base; junction bases outside the gene matches: 8. The CDR3 DNA follows: TGTGCCAGCAGCCAGCAGAACCGGGACAGCCAAGAGACCCAGTACTTC. As protein: CASSQQNRDSQETQYF.

This clonotype was observed a few times. CDR3 in amino acids: CASSIFGVRAGEPYEQYF. CDR3 nucleotides: TGTGCCAGCAGTATTTTTGGGGTGAGGGCAGGGGAACCCTACGAGCAGTACTTC. This sequence joins TRBV28 and TRBJ2-7, with a possible D match to TRBD1 (6 bases). The CDR3 spans 18 residues. The ends were cut back, 5 bases at V and 2 bases at J, with 25 bases in the middle. Per the germline V gene, CDR1 is MDHEN and CDR2 is SYDVKM.

This clonotype was picked up a small number of times. The rearrangement links TRBV12-3 or TRBV12-4 to TRBJ2-3; D remains ambiguous. This CDR3 contains 11 residues. Trimming took 7 bases from V and 4 from J, leaving 6 bases between them. The CDR3 loop reads CASTRADTQYF. Here the CDR3 DNA reads TGTGCCAGCACCCGGGCAGATACGCAGTATTTT.

This clonotype showed up just a few times. The chain is built from TRBV29-1 and TRBJ2-4, with 12 nucleotides matching TRBD2. This CDR3 contains 14 residues. CDR1 and CDR2 from the germline V gene are SQVTM and ANQGSEA. V shed 5 bases, J shed 4 bases, and the junction held 3 bases outside the gene matches. The CDR3 reads CSVWTSGEKNIQYF. The CDR3 region has the DNA TGCAGCGTTTGGACTAGCGGGGAGAAAAACATTCAGTACTTC.

This clonotype is a singleton in its sample. This chain links TRBV20-1 with TRBJ2-2; D is ambiguous. Trimming removed 4 bases from V and 4 bases from J, with 13 bases in between. Per germline, CDR1 DFQATT and CDR2 SNEGSKA (reference sequence). The CDR3 spans 14 residues. CDR3 bases: TGCAGTGCTAAGGGTCCTCGTGGCACCGGGGAGCTGTTTTTT. Its translation: CSAKGPRGTGELFF.

This clonotype was observed a few times. The chain is built from TRBV29-1 and TRBJ2-5; D perhaps matches TRBD1 (6 bases). The CDR3 is 13 residues long. CDR1 and CDR2 (germline): SQVTM, ANQGSEA. Trimming pared 4 bases from V and 5 bases from J, leaving 14 bases between. Here the CDR3 DNA reads TGCAGCGTTGGGGGACACCGCGGGGAGACCCAGTACTTC. Translating gives CSVGGHRGETQYF.

This clonotype occurred a few times. The chain couples TRBV7-9 to TRBJ2-7, with a weak D call TRBD2 (5 bases). Deletions cut 5 bases from V and 7 bases from J, with 15 bases between. CDR1 and CDR2 from the germline V gene are SEHNR and FQNEAQ (reference sequence). This CDR3 has 13 amino acids. CDR3 amino acids: CASSLAEGSEQYF. CDR3 sequence (DNA): TGTGCCAGCAGCCTGGCTGAGGGTTCAGAGCAGTACTTC.

This clonotype has a handful of counts. J is TRBJ2-1 and V is TRBV6-1; TRBD2 aligns across 8 bases. The junction had 6 bases not matched to a gene; V was cut back by 5 bases and J by 3 bases. Looked up from germline, CDR1 is MNHNS and CDR2 is SASEGT. This CDR3 has 15 residues. The CDR3 protein is CASSRGGPLYNEQFF. As DNA, the CDR3 is TGTGCCAGCAGTCGGGGGGGCCCACTCTACAATGAGCAGTTCTTC.

V and J are TRBV20-1 and TRBJ1-3, with D possibly being TRBD1 (5 bases). The CDR3 contains 13 residues. Germline V gene sequence: CDR1 DFQATT, CDR2 SNEGSKA (reference sequence). Trimming stripped 2 bases from V and 4 bases from J, with 9 bases between. The CDR3 is CSARQGSGNTIYF. The CDR3, as DNA: TGCAGTGCTAGACAGGGTTCCGGAAACACCATATATTTT.

V usage is TRBV4-3 and J usage is TRBJ2-1; 7 bases match TRBD2. The CDR3 runs to 17 residues. Germline CDR1 LGHNA, CDR2 YSLEER. J gave up 3 bases and V 0 bases, and 8 bases lay outside the gene matches. CDR3 nucleotide sequence: TGCGCCAGCAGCCAAGAGGTCGACGGGAGGATCTACAATGAGCAGTTCTTC. It specifies CASSQEVDGRIYNEQFF.